This T cell receptor beta chain came from a study of blood T cell repertoires in COVID-19. The protocol was immunoSEQ multiplex PCR, while the TCRdb copy is restricted to in-frame clones and leaves out a portion. The sample carries 200,000 to 300,000 clones, approximately 83% recorded once. This CDR3 has 14 residues. The germline V and J ends were trimmed by 6 bases and 1 base, with 10 bases remaining between them. The V gene's germline CDR1 is MDHEN and CDR2 SYDVKM. This sequence joins TRBV28 and TRBJ1-3, with D uncertain. This clonotype originated in a woman in her thirties or forties who had been exposed to COVID-19. Material for sequencing was PBMCs or T cells enriched from blood (not recorded which). CDR3 sequence: CASSPTGSGNTIYF. Here the CDR3 DNA reads TGTGCCAGCAGCCCTACGGGGTCTGGAAACACCATATATTTT.